The T cell receptor (beta chain) described here comes from a study of tumor and adjacent non-tumor tissue in lung cancer. The template was RNA from unsorted bulk tissue. The library came from three nested PCR rounds adapted from ARM-PCR protocols. TCRdb called the multiplex PCR reads again in MiXCR, with one record for every CDR3 protein. The repertoire holds approximately 86,000 distinct CDR3 sequences, with 72% as singletons. The germline gives CDR1 SGHNT, CDR2 YYREEE (reference sequence). The CDR3 is 12 residues long. Notes on this clonotype: This may arise from a read error, as a much more abundant clone is one base away.

Sequencing was carried out using lung tumor tissue. The clonotype originates from a woman aged 40 to 49 with non-small cell lung cancer. The J gene is TRBJ1-2, the V gene TRBV5-4; no firm D call. This chain's CDR3 is CVSSLESYGYTF. In DNA, the CDR3 is TGTGTCAGCAGCTTGGAAAGTTATGGCTACACCTTC.